This T cell receptor beta chain emerged from a study of regulatory T cells in long-lasting Graves disease. General study findings and limits: TRBV28, TRBJ1-2 and TRBJ2-5 emerged as the favored segments in persistent disease. Newly diagnosed patients shared 850 to 1,000 public clonotypes; persistent patients shared about 2,700. Graves' patients with persistent disease showed TCR diversity lower than patients newly diagnosed.

Comment on this clonotype: The antigen remains unidentified. It differs at one base from a far larger clone, so likely a read error.

Germline-derived CDR1 and CDR2 are MNHNS and SASEGT. The CDR3 is 14 residues long. The V end was cut by 6 bases, the J end by 3 bases, with 14 bases between. Time point reported: persistent/refractory GD, antithyroid drugs over 5 years with positive TRAb. Making the TCR library involved RNA that had been extracted from PBMCs. Graves' disease diagnosis was established per American Thyroid Association guidelines. TCR beta libraries were built with iRepertoire HTBI primers and Arm-PCR of CDR3 regions. TCRdb reanalysed the multiplex PCR reads using MiXCR and keeps one entry per CDR3 protein. The sample shows 450,000 or so distinct CDR3 sequences, around a fifth of them seen only once.

This sequence originates from a female donor with Graves disease. The chain links TRBV6-1 to TRBJ1-2; perhaps TRBD1 as D (5 bases). Here the sequenced sample was peripheral blood mononuclear cells (PBMCs), taken when the disease was refractory, from a patient treated with antithyroid drugs. CDR3 DNA sequence: TGTGCCAGCAGCCCCCCGGGGACCTACTATGGCTACACCTTC. Translated, it gives CASSPPGTYYGYTF.